This T cell receptor (beta chain) was captured in a study of blood T cell repertoires in COVID-19. In the study overall: Spain, Italy and the United States supplied samples that represented acute and convalescent COVID-19. Sample material is recorded as cDNA or gDNA derived from T cells, B-cell-depleted T cells, or PBMCs.

Profiling relied on immunoSEQ multiplex PCR, and the TCRdb table lists in-frame clones only, not all of them. The data contain 200,000 to 250,000 clones, approximately 86% of them singletons. Germline assignment: CDR1 KGHSH and CDR2 LQKENI. There are 15 residues in the CDR3. The V end lost 6 bases, the J end lost 5 bases, and 17 bases lay between the germline ends. This chain joins TRBV18 and TRBJ1-5; D unresolved. Sequenced sample: peripheral blood. This TCR derives from a woman aged 25 to 45 who had recovered from COVID-19. The CDR3 loop reads CASSRSAREYQPQHF. DNA of the CDR3: TGTGCCAGCTCCCGAAGTGCACGGGAGTATCAGCCCCAGCATTTT.